The present TCR beta chain was sequenced within a study of response to subunit inactivated influenza vaccine. TCRdb re-derived calls from the RT-PCR reads in MiXCR, one entry per CDR3 protein. The table records 200,000 to 300,000 distinct CDR3 sequences, 9.5% to 15% of them present only once. This clonotype came up many times. This TCR was recovered from a man in his fifties or sixties who received an inactivated influenza vaccine. The sample in question was non-naive T cells sorted from PBMCs, obtained approximately 15 days before vaccination.

The CDR3 DNA reads as TGTGCCAGCAGACCGGACAGGGGTAAAGGGGGGAACACTGAAGCTTTCTTT. It encodes CASRPDRGKGGNTEAFF. This sequence joins TRBV6-1 and TRBJ1-1, with 9 bases matching TRBD1. V trimming: 6 bases; J trimming: 1 base; junction bases outside the gene matches: 12. The CDR3 is 17 amino acids. From germline, CDR1 is MNHNS and CDR2 SASEGT.